The subject of this entry is one T cell receptor beta chain. This sample was taken from a study of blood T cell repertoires in COVID-19. Study background: The origin of the acute and convalescent COVID-19 samples was the United States, Italy and Spain. The analysed material was cDNA or gDNA that came from T cells, B-cell-depleted T cells, or PBMCs.

In the original processing: Estimated nucleated cell counts came from reference gene primer amplification. Assay: immunoSEQ multiplex PCR; the TCRdb copy retains only in-frame clones and omits some. V, J and clone size reflect that table, while D and trimming were determined from the DNA. The sample comprises roughly 280,000 clones, around 87% of which are singletons, and 3.6% rests with the top ten. This CDR3 has 14 residues. CDR1 is LNHDA, CDR2 SQIVND, per germline (reference sequence). V shed 7 bases and J 4 bases; nucleotides not matched to a gene: 10. Sequences were obtained from peripheral blood. This chain connects TRBV19 to TRBJ2-7; 7 positions agree with TRBD2. This clonotype was sampled from a man younger than 30 with active or convalescent COVID-19. The CDR3 bases are TGTGCCAGTAACCCCAGCGCGGGAGTATACGAGCAGTACTTC. This sequence encodes CASNPSAGVYEQYF.